These 17 T cell receptor beta chains share one sample of origin, sequenced in a study of T cells in Graves' hyperthyroidism and ophthalmopathy. Amplified regions were TCR beta CDR3 sequences from RNA transcripts. HTBI primers were the set used in a first-round RT-PCR of the TCR CDR3. MiXCR was run by TCRdb on the multiplex PCR reads, yielding one entry per CDR3 protein. The profile shows 500,000 to 700,000 distinct CDR3 sequences, over 15% of them singletons. What was sequenced was blood. The receptor source for this set is a woman aged 18-29 years with Graves' hyperthyroidism.

There are a few counts of this clonotype. The V gene is TRBV19, the J gene TRBJ2-7; D possibly corresponds to TRBD1 (6 bases). The CDR3 extends over 15 amino acids. The germline V and J ends were trimmed by 2 bases and 3 bases, with 14 bases remaining between them. Germline V gives CDR1 LNHDA, CDR2 SQIVND (reference sequence). CDR3 DNA sequence: TGTGCCAGTAGTATAAAGGGGGAAGGGCGCTACGAGCAGTACTTC. Translation gives CASSIKGEGRYEQYF.

This clonotype was recorded at least ten times. The chain links TRBV6-2 or TRBV6-3 to TRBJ1-1; no clear D. The germline V and J ends were trimmed by 6 bases and 4 bases, with 9 bases remaining between them. Germline CDR1 is MNHEY and CDR2 is SVGEGT. The CDR3 covers 12 residues. The CDR3 sequence is CASSPAGTEAFF. The DNA for the CDR3 is TGTGCCAGCAGCCCAGCGGGCACTGAAGCTTTCTTT.

This clonotype was seen more than once but under ten times. The chain employs TRBV28 and TRBJ1-1; D ambiguous. CDR1 and CDR2 (germline): MDHEN, SYDVKM. Trimming shortened V by 2 bases and J by 0 bases, and 10 bases separated the two germline ends. The CDR3 runs to 15 residues. The CDR3 DNA is TGTGCCAGCAGTTTACCAGGACTTGTGAACACTGAAGCTTTCTTT. Protein product: CASSLPGLVNTEAFF.

Many counts were recorded for this clonotype. This chain connects TRBV10-2 to TRBJ2-5; no clear D gene. V was shortened by 6 bases and J by 5 bases, with 13 bases between the two germline ends. Germline CDR1 and CDR2: WSHSY and SAAADI. This CDR3 spans 13 amino acids. CDR3 nucleotide sequence: TGCGCCAGCAGGGTCGCTTCCGGCGAGACCCAGTACTTC. Protein: CASRVASGETQYF.

This clonotype showed up many times. The chain joins TRBV28 to TRBJ2-3, with 13 bases identical to TRBD2. CDR1 and CDR2 (germline): MDHEN, SYDVKM. The CDR3 runs to 17 residues. J lost 5 bases, V lost 6 bases, and 11 bases had no gene match. The CDR3 loop is CASRESGLAGDRDTQYF. In DNA, the CDR3 is TGTGCCAGCAGAGAGTCCGGACTAGCGGGAGATAGAGATACGCAGTATTTT.

In its sample, this clonotype was seen a few times. The chain recombines TRBV5-6 with TRBJ1-2; 7 nucleotides agree with TRBD1. The CDR3 runs to 16 residues. J gave up 5 bases and V 5 bases, and 15 bases lay outside the gene matches. Germline V gene data show CDR1 as SGHDT and CDR2 as YYEEEE. The CDR3 protein is CASSMTGQDSLYGYTF. The CDR3 nucleotides read TGTGCCAGCAGTATGACAGGACAGGATTCACTTTATGGCTACACCTTC.

This clonotype turned up a few times. J is TRBJ1-3 and V is TRBV5-6, with a tentative D call TRBD1 (5 bases). Germline lookup yields CDR1 SGHDT and CDR2 YYEEEE. V lost 0 bases to trimming and J lost 0 bases, with 10 bases between them. CDR3 length: 16 residues. The CDR3 nucleotides are TGTGCCAGCAGCTTGGGAGGTGGGGGCTCTGGAAACACCATATATTTT. Protein product: CASSLGGGGSGNTIYF.

Ten or more counts support this clonotype. This rearrangement joins TRBV3-1 to TRBJ2-7, with no clear D. CDR3 length: 12 residues. From germline, CDR1 is LGHDT and CDR2 YNNKEL (reference sequence). The V gene lost 1 base and the J gene lost 7 bases, with 8 bases spanning the gap. CDR3: CASSQGQGEQYF. CDR3 in DNA: TGTGCCAGCAGCCAAGGACAAGGGGAGCAGTACTTC.

About this clonotype: A read error may be the cause here, since a much bigger clone is one base away. The chain has TRBV7-9 and TRBJ1-5; tentative D call: TRBD1 (6 bases). The length of the CDR3 is 14 residues. Germline CDR1 SEHNR, CDR2 FQNEAQ (reference sequence). This chain's CDR3 is CASSPQGGNQPRHF. Here the CDR3 DNA reads TGTGCCAGCAGTCCACAGGGTGGCAATCAGCCCCGGCATTTT.

This sequence joins TRBV28 and TRBJ2-5; TRBD1 matches 9 bases. CDR1 is MDHEN and CDR2 is SYDVKM in the germline V gene. The CDR3 contains 14 residues. V shed 5 bases and J 5 bases; nucleotides not matched to a gene: 6. In DNA form, the CDR3 reads TGTGCCAGCAGTCCACCGGACAGGGGTGAGACCCAGTACTTC. Its protein is CASSPPDRGETQYF.

This chain joins TRBV7-2 and TRBJ2-4; TRBD2 might be the D (7 bases). CDR3 length equals 18 residues. Germline values: CDR1 SGHTA, CDR2 FQGNSA. V lost 4 bases and J lost 3, with 22 bases in between. DNA for the CDR3: TGTGCCAGCAGCTGGACCGGGACATCGGGCGGGGGCAAAAACATTCAGTACTTC. This codes for CASSWTGTSGGGKNIQYF.

This clonotype was counted at least ten times. The CDR3 reads CASEGRSSYEQYF. In nucleotides, the CDR3 is TGTGCCAGCGAAGGCCGCTCCTCCTACGAGCAGTACTTC. This chain joins TRBV6-1 and TRBJ2-7; D is unresolved. The V gene lost 8 bases and the J gene lost 0 bases, with 11 bases spanning the gap. Germline V gene data show CDR1 as MNHNS and CDR2 as SASEGT. The CDR3 extends over 13 amino acids.

This chain links TRBV5-4 with TRBJ2-5; D may be TRBD2 (5 bases). Germline values: CDR1 SGHNT, CDR2 YYREEE (reference sequence). With 4 bases removed from V and 2 bases from J, the gap between germline ends came to 12 bases. The CDR3 runs 14 residues. In DNA form, the CDR3 reads TGTGCCAGCAGCCCCGGACTCCGGCAAGAGACCCAGTACTTC. The encoded protein is CASSPGLRQETQYF. The full variable domain, completed using reference TRBV5-4 and TRBJ2-5, is ETGVTQSPTHLIKTRGQQVTLRCSSQSGHNTVSWYQQALGQGPQFIFQYYREEENGRGNFPPRFSGLQFPNYSSELNVNALELDDSALYLCASSPGLRQETQYFGPGTRLLVL.

This clonotype was counted at least ten times. The chain joins TRBV20-1 to TRBJ1-1; maybe TRBD1 (5 bases). CDR1 and CDR2 from the germline V gene are DFQATT and SNEGSKA (reference sequence). Trimming pared 0 bases from V and 3 bases from J, leaving 11 bases between. The CDR3 has 14 residues. The CDR3 here is CSARDVAGHTEAFF. Written as DNA, the CDR3 is TGCAGTGCTAGAGATGTGGCAGGGCACACTGAAGCTTTCTTT.

V gene TRBV2 combines with J gene TRBJ2-3, with 16 bases lining up with TRBD2. The V and J ends lost 8 bases and 9 bases, in that order; junction bases with no gene match: 5. This CDR3 region has 14 residues. The germline V gene has CDR1 SNHLY and CDR2 FYNNEI. The CDR3 bases are TGTGCCAGCCTCAAGGGACTAGCGGGAGGGACGCAGTATTTT. Protein sequence: CASLKGLAGGTQYF. The whole variable domain, remainder taken from reference TRBV2 and TRBJ2-3, is EPEVTQTPSHQVTQMGQEVILRCVPISNHLYFYWYRQILGQKVEFLVSFYNNEISEKSEIFDDQFSVERPDGSNFTLKIRSTKLEDSAMYFCASLKGLAGGTQYFGPGTRLTVL.

The J gene is TRBJ1-4, the V gene TRBV6-1, with D possibly TRBD1 on 6 matching bases. Between the trimmed V and J ends, which lost 5 bases and 7 bases, there was a span of 20 bases. Germline values: CDR1 MNHNS, CDR2 SASEGT. The length of the CDR3 is 16 residues. CDR3 coding DNA: TGTGCCAGCAGTTTGCCCACCTCGGACAGCTCTGAAAAACTGTTTTTT. Translating gives CASSLPTSDSSEKLFF.

This clonotype showed up many times. The rearrangement joins TRBV19 to TRBJ1-2, with 7 bases identical to TRBD1. The V gene's germline CDR1 is LNHDA and CDR2 SQIVND (reference sequence). This CDR3 has 13 residues. V dropped 3 bases and J dropped 8; count of bases not matched to a gene: 6. This CDR3 reads CASSIRGLQGYTF. CDR3 DNA sequence: TGTGCCAGTAGTATTAGGGGGCTACAAGGCTACACCTTC.